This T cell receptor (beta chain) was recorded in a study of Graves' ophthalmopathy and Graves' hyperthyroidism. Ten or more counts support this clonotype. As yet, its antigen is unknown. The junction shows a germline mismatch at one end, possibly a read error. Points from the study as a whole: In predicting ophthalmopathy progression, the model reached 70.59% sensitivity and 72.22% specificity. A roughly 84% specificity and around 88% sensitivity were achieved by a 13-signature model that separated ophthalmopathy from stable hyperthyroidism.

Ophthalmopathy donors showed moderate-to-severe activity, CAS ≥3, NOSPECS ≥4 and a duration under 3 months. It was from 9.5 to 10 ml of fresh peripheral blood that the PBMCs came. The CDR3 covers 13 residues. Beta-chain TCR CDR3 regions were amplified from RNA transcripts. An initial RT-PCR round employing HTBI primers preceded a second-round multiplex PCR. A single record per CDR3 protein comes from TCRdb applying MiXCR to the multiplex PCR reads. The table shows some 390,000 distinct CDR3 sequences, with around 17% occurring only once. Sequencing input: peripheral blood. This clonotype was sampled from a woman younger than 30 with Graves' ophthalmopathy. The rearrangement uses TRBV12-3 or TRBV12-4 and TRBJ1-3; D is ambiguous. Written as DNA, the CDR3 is TGTGCCAGCAGTTTAAGTACAGCAAACATCATATATTTT. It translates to CASSLSTANIIYF.